The 25 T cell receptor beta chains reported below all come from one sample, sequenced in a study of T cell responses to AZD1222 COVID-19 vaccine. Using immunoSEQ multiplex PCR, the repertoire was profiled, and TCRdb retains in-frame clones only, with some absent. Counted here are 200,000 or so clones, around 93% occurring once; the ten biggest clones make up about 1%. This sample comprised peripheral blood, obtained 28 days after the second AZD1222 dose. These receptors all stem from an adult who received the AZD1222 COVID-19 vaccine.

The genes are TRBV9 and TRBJ2-3; maybe TRBD2 (6 bases). This CDR3 comprises 17 residues. Germline values: CDR1 SGDLS, CDR2 YYNGEE. The V gene lost 0 bases and the J gene lost 4 bases, with 18 bases spanning the gap. CDR3 residues: CASSVGGSTRVADTQYF. The CDR3 coding sequence is TGTGCCAGCAGCGTAGGAGGATCGACTAGAGTCGCAGATACGCAGTATTTT.

The chain has TRBV20-1 and TRBJ2-3; tentative D call: TRBD2 (6 bases). V lost 3 bases to trimming and J lost 5 bases, with 15 bases between them. Germline values: CDR1 DFQATT, CDR2 SNEGSKA (reference sequence). This CDR3 comprises 14 residues. CDR3 residues: CSASGLRLGDTQYF. CDR3 nucleotide sequence: TGCAGTGCTAGTGGACTAAGACTAGGAGATACGCAGTATTTT.

The genes are TRBV19 and TRBJ2-3; possibly TRBD1 or TRBD2 for D (5 bases each). The V gene lost 7 bases and the J gene lost 2 bases, with 16 bases spanning the gap. This CDR3 region has 15 residues. Germline V gene lookup returns CDR1 LNHDA and CDR2 SQIVND (reference sequence). CDR3 amino acids: CASTERGSLTDTQYF. In nucleotides, the CDR3 is TGTGCCAGTACCGAGAGGGGAAGCCTCACAGATACGCAGTATTTT. Full variable domain (outside the CDR3, taken from reference TRBV19 and TRBJ2-3): DGGITQSPKYLFRKEGQNVTLSCEQNLNHDAMYWYRQDPGQGLRLIYYSQIVNDFQKGDIAEGYSVSREKKESFPLTVTSAQKNPTAFYLCASTERGSLTDTQYFGPGTRLTVL.

V is TRBV7-6 and J is TRBJ1-4; 8 bases align to TRBD1. Germline values: CDR1 SGHVS, CDR2 FNYEAQ. Trimming took 5 bases from V and 10 from J; bases not matched to a gene: 12. This CDR3 region has 15 residues. The CDR3: CASSPKGQGHRKLFF. CDR3 nucleotides: TGTGCCAGCAGCCCGAAAGGACAGGGACACCGAAAACTGTTTTTT.

The gene calls are TRBV4-1 and TRBJ1-1; D is ambiguous. This CDR3 region has 15 residues. Germline assignment: CDR1 MGHRA and CDR2 YSYEKL. V was trimmed by 3 bases and J by 2 bases, leaving 13 bases between them. CDR3 region: CASSQLGLSNTEAFF. CDR3 nucleotides: TGCGCCAGCAGCCAGCTGGGCCTAAGTAACACTGAAGCTTTCTTT.

The J gene is TRBJ1-5, the V gene TRBV7-2; D ambiguous. Germline V lookup: CDR1 SGHTA, CDR2 FQGNSA. The V gene lost 4 bases and the J gene lost 6 bases, with 13 bases spanning the gap. The CDR3 has 14 amino acids. CDR3 bases: TGTGCCAGCAGCTCTCATGCGGTCAGTCAGCCCCAGCATTTT. Amino acids: CASSSHAVSQPQHF.

The V and J genes are TRBV9 and TRBJ1-3; no clear D gene. The CDR3 is made up of 14 amino acids. The ends were cut back, 0 bases at V and 0 bases at J, with 4 bases in the middle. CDR1 is SGDLS, CDR2 YYNGEE, per germline. CDR3 DNA: TGTGCCAGCAGCGTAGAAGCCTCTGGAAACACCATATATTTT. Translating it yields CASSVEASGNTIYF.

The genes are TRBV5-6 and TRBJ2-7, with a tentative D call TRBD2 (5 bases). The CDR3 is made up of 12 amino acids. Germline V lookup: CDR1 SGHDT, CDR2 YYEEEE. Trimming removed 4 bases at V and 4 bases at J, with 9 bases between. In nucleotides, the CDR3 is TGTGCCAGCAGCCGGGGTCTGTACGAGCAGTACTTC. Amino acids: CASSRGLYEQYF. Supplemented by reference TRBV5-6 and TRBJ2-7, the full variable domain reads DAGVTQSPTHLIKTRGQQVTLRCSPKSGHDTVSWYQQALGQGPQFIFQYYEEEERQRGNFPDRFSGHQFPNYSSELNVNALLLGDSALYLCASSRGLYEQYFGPGTRLTVT.

The CDR3 DNA sequence: TGTGCCAGCGTCACAGGGTCGGGATTATACACTGAAGCTTTCTTT. It codes for CASVTGSGLYTEAFF. V gene TRBV5-6 combines with J gene TRBJ1-1, with a tentative D call TRBD1 (6 bases). The germline V gene has CDR1 SGHDT and CDR2 YYEEEE. Trimming removed 7 bases at V and 3 bases at J, with 19 bases between. CDR3 length: 15 residues. Looking up the rest from reference TRBV5-6 and TRBJ1-1 gives the full variable domain: DAGVTQSPTHLIKTRGQQVTLRCSPKSGHDTVSWYQQALGQGPQFIFQYYEEEERQRGNFPDRFSGHQFPNYSSELNVNALLLGDSALYLCASVTGSGLYTEAFFGQGTRLTVV.

The sample holds one count of this clone. This sequence joins TRBV7-8 and TRBJ2-1; 12 nucleotides agree with TRBD1. Germline CDR1 and CDR2: SGHVS and FQNEAQ. This CDR3 is 16 amino acids long. V lost 1 base to trimming and J lost 7 bases; unmatched junction nucleotides: 5. CDR3 nucleotide sequence: TGTGCCAGCAGCTTAGGGGACAGGGGGCAAGGAAATGAGCAGTTCTTC. It specifies CASSLGDRGQGNEQFF.

The chain links TRBV29-1 to TRBJ1-3; 7 bases are shared with TRBD1. Germline lookup yields CDR1 SQVTM and CDR2 ANQGSEA. Trimming at V came to 6 bases and at J to 0 bases, leaving 5 bases not matched to a gene. CDR3 length: 14 residues. CDR3 nucleotides: TGCAGCGTAGAAAACAGGGGCTCTGGAAACACCATATATTTT. Amino acids: CSVENRGSGNTIYF.

The chain links TRBV28 to TRBJ2-3, with a tentative D call TRBD1 (6 bases). This CDR3 spans 14 amino acids. Germline V gene sequence: CDR1 MDHEN, CDR2 SYDVKM. The V gene lost 6 bases and the J gene lost 0 bases, with 10 bases spanning the gap. CDR3 loop: CASSLGQSTDTQYF. The CDR3, as DNA: TGTGCCAGCAGCCTGGGACAAAGCACAGATACGCAGTATTTT.

This chain links TRBV29-1 with TRBJ2-4, with D maybe TRBD1 (7 bases). The CDR3 runs 15 residues. Trimming took 3 bases from V and 1 from J, leaving 13 bases between them. CDR1 is SQVTM and CDR2 is ANQGSEA in the germline V gene. CDR3 coding DNA: TGCAGCGTTGATAGCAGGGGGGACGCCAAAAACATTCAGTACTTC. Translated, it gives CSVDSRGDAKNIQYF.

The chain uses TRBV3-1 (or the pseudogene TRBV3-2) and TRBJ2-2; the match to TRBD1 covers 10 bases. CDR1 and CDR2 from the germline V gene are LGHDT and YNNKEL (reference sequence). Trimming removed 4 bases from V and 4 bases from J; junction bases left unmatched: 6. CDR3 length: 16 amino acids. The CDR3 nucleotides read TGTGCCAGCAGCCGAACCGGGACAGGGGCCACCGGGGAGCTGTTTTTT. Translated, it gives CASSRTGTGATGELFF.

The chain joins TRBV7-6 to TRBJ1-1; the D gene is possibly TRBD1 (6 bases). The CDR3 has 16 amino acids. The V gene's germline CDR1 is SGHVS and CDR2 FNYEAQ. Between the trimmed V and J ends, which lost 5 bases and 5 bases, there was a span of 21 bases. The CDR3 DNA reads TGTGCCAGCAGCGCTATCGACCACGAAGGGGGTACTGAAGCTTTCTTT. It is translated as CASSAIDHEGGTEAFF.

The chain employs TRBV3-1 (or the pseudogene TRBV3-2) and TRBJ1-1, with D unclear. Germline CDR1 LGHDT, CDR2 YNNKEL (reference sequence). Trimming took off 1 base at V and 5 bases at J, with 8 bases between the two ends. The CDR3 totals 13 residues. The CDR3 loop reads CASSQVVGTEAFF. CDR3 sequence (DNA): TGTGCCAGCAGCCAAGTAGTAGGAACTGAAGCTTTCTTT.

The chain recombines TRBV6-6 with TRBJ1-1; the D gene is possibly TRBD1 (5 bases). This CDR3 has 12 amino acids. Trimming removed 8 bases from V and 5 bases from J, with 12 bases in between. Germline V gene lookup returns CDR1 MNHNY and CDR2 SVGAGI (reference sequence). DNA for the CDR3: TGTGCCAGCGGGGCAGCGGGAACTGAAGCTTTCTTT. It translates to CASGAAGTEAFF.

This chain uses TRBV19 with TRBJ1-2; maybe TRBD1 (5 bases). The V gene's germline CDR1 is LNHDA and CDR2 SQIVND (reference sequence). Trimming cost V 3 bases and J 0 bases, with 11 bases left between them. CDR3 length: 15 amino acids. The CDR3 DNA is TGTGCCAGTAGTATTGGAGGGGAAGCTAACTATGGCTACACCTTC. This encodes CASSIGGEANYGYTF.

The chain uses TRBV5-1 and TRBJ1-1, with no clear D. Trimming pared 5 bases from V and 1 base from J, leaving 12 bases between. The CDR3 sequence is 14 residues long. Per germline, CDR1 SGHRS and CDR2 YFSETQ. As DNA, the CDR3 is TGCGCCAGCAGGCTAGGGCGGGCGAACACTGAAGCTTTCTTT. Protein sequence: CASRLGRANTEAFF.

This clone appeared a single time. The J gene is TRBJ2-1, the V gene TRBV2, with 13 bases that match TRBD2. The length of the CDR3 is 16 residues. Germline assignment: CDR1 SNHLY and CDR2 FYNNEI. The ends lost 6 bases at V and 3 bases at J; junction bases unmatched: 5. DNA for the CDR3: TGTGCCAGCAGAGGACTAGCGGGGGCCCGCTACAATGAGCAGTTCTTC. Encoded protein: CASRGLAGARYNEQFF.

This chain joins TRBV7-3 and TRBJ2-1; perhaps TRBD1 as D (5 bases). CDR3 length: 13 amino acids. Germline-derived CDR1 and CDR2 are SGHTA and FQGTGA. V was cut by 4 bases and J by 5 bases, with 9 bases left in between. This chain's CDR3 is CASSSSRDNEQFF. In DNA form, the CDR3 reads TGTGCCAGCAGCTCAAGCAGGGACAATGAGCAGTTCTTC. The whole variable domain, filled in from reference TRBV7-3 and TRBJ2-1, reads GAGVSQTPSNKVTEKGKYVELRCDPISGHTALYWYRQSLGQGPEFLIYFQGTGAADDSGLPNDRFFAVRPEGSVSTLKIQRTERGDSAVYLCASSSSRDNEQFFGPGTRLTVL.

The chain has TRBV27 and TRBJ1-2; TRBD1 aligns across 11 bases. The CDR3 covers 13 residues. V dropped 4 bases and J dropped 6; count of bases not matched to a gene: 1. Germline values: CDR1 MNHEY, CDR2 SMNVEV (reference sequence). CDR3 residues: CASSWGQGDGYTF. The CDR3 DNA follows: TGTGCCAGCAGTTGGGGACAGGGGGATGGCTACACCTTC.

The V gene is TRBV9, the J gene TRBJ2-6; no clear D gene. V dropped 5 bases and J dropped 0 bases, with 12 bases sitting between them. Germline V gene lookup returns CDR1 SGDLS and CDR2 YYNGEE. The CDR3 is made up of 16 amino acids. The CDR3 DNA reads TGTGCCAGCAGAACTTCGGCGGACTCTGGGGCCAACGTCCTGACTTTC. Encoded protein: CASRTSADSGANVLTF. The full variable domain, rest sourced from reference TRBV9 and TRBJ2-6, is DSGVTQTPKHLITATGQRVTLRCSPRSGDLSVYWYQQSLDQGLQFLIQYYNGEERAKGNILERFSAQQFPDLHSELNLSSLELGDSALYFCASRTSADSGANVLTFGAGSRLTVL.

The gene calls are TRBV28 and TRBJ1-2, with a weak D call TRBD1 (6 bases). Deletions cut 3 bases from V and 7 bases from J, with 18 bases between. CDR1 and CDR2 (germline): MDHEN, SYDVKM. The CDR3 has 15 amino acids. This CDR3 is CASSFQPTGWGGYTF. Written as DNA, the CDR3 is TGTGCCAGCAGTTTCCAACCGACAGGATGGGGTGGCTACACCTTC.

The chain carries TRBV5-1 and TRBJ1-2; D is undetermined. Germline-derived CDR1 and CDR2 are SGHRS and YFSETQ. This CDR3 is built from 12 residues. The V end lost 4 bases, the J end lost 1 base, and 5 bases lay between the germline ends. CDR3 in amino acids: CASSGSNYGYTF. The CDR3 region has the DNA TGCGCCAGCAGCGGCAGTAACTATGGCTACACCTTC.